Given below is one T cell receptor beta chain in context. In the original analysis: Reference gene primer amplification gave estimated nucleated cell counts. The method was immunoSEQ multiplex PCR; TCRdb's version includes in-frame clones alone and lacks a portion of them. The V and J calls and clone size are taken from that table; D and trimming were inferred from the DNA. Of under 150,000 clones detected, less than 80% appear once; the ten largest clones hold approximately 4.5%. This CDR3 spans 17 amino acids. The germline V gene encodes CDR1 SGHRS and CDR2 YFSETQ. V lost 4 bases to trimming and J lost 3 bases; unmatched junction nucleotides: 14. This sample stems from a study of blood T cell repertoires in COVID-19. Study-wide background: Specimens from acute and convalescent COVID-19 originated in the United States, Italy and Spain. Sources were T cells, B-cell-depleted T cells, or PBMCs; the material itself was cDNA or gDNA.

The TCR was taken from a woman aged 80 or over with active or convalescent COVID-19. Material for sequencing was peripheral blood. This chain links TRBV5-1 with TRBJ2-3, with 7 bases fitting TRBD1. The CDR3: CASSRGDRAGETDTQYF. CDR3 sequence (DNA): TGCGCCAGCAGCCGGGGAGACAGGGCAGGTGAGACAGATACGCAGTATTTT. The whole variable domain, remainder taken from reference TRBV5-1 and TRBJ2-3, is KAGVTQTPRYLIKTRGQQVTLSCSPISGHRSVSWYQQTPGQGLQFLFEYFSETQRNKGNFPGRFSGRQFSNSRSEMNVSTLELGDSALYLCASSRGDRAGETDTQYFGPGTRLTVL.